The TCR beta chain described here comes from a study of blood T cell repertoires in COVID-19. About the study: Acute-phase and convalescent COVID-19 samples originated in the United States, Italy and Spain. Sources were T cells, B-cell-depleted T cells, or PBMCs; the material itself was cDNA or gDNA.

Original methodology: Amplification of reference gene primers was used by the study to estimate nucleated cell counts. Assay used: immunoSEQ multiplex PCR; TCRdb lists only in-frame clones, some missing. V and J calls and clone size are those listed in that table; D and trimming were worked out from the DNA. The sample comprises some 460,000 clones, about 85% of which are singletons, and under 2.5% rests with the top ten. This CDR3 has 15 amino acids. CDR1 is LNHDA, CDR2 SQIVND, per germline (reference sequence). V lost 9 bases and J 4 bases, leaving 19 bases between the germline ends. The clonotype comes from a woman aged 18-29 years with acute COVID-19. The chain has TRBV19 and TRBJ1-3; TRBD1 might be the D (5 bases). Sequencing was done on a sample of PBMCs or T cells enriched from blood (not recorded which). CDR3 loop: CASRYSGTIGNTIYF. CDR3 DNA: TGTGCCAGCCGATATTCCGGGACTATAGGAAACACCATATATTTT.